The sequence of this T cell receptor beta chain was determined in a study of control samples from healthy donors and cancer patients (dated by TCRdb to the early 2020s). Libraries were constructed by the immunoSEQ multiplex PCR assay. This immuneACCESS table, as held by TCRdb, lists in-frame sequences with V and J called but not all clones. Of the missing ones, under half trace to an unresolved V gene in checked studies; the others have no known cause. The sample table records tens of thousands of clones; roughly 89% of these occur just once. The ten top clones hold around 5.1% of the sample. To note about this clone: Its antigen specificity is not known. No clone much larger than this one lies a single base away; base qualities are absent.

The sample taken for sequencing was PBMCs. The TCR sequence derives from a man between 60 and 75 years old with colorectal cancer.

DNA sequence: TGTGCCAGTGGAGCGGGGCTCAGCTCCTACGAGCAGTACTTC. It specifies CASGAGLSSYEQYF. The sequence is built from TRBV19 and TRBJ2-7; a stretch of 7 junction bases matches TRBD2. Taken from cysteine to phenylalanine, the CDR3 has 14 residues. Just the 42-base CDR3 DNA is kept, in frame starting at base 1. CDR1 and CDR2 are read off the germline V gene (reference sequence) as LNHDA and SQIVND. V is cut back by 8 bases and J by 0 bases, with 7 bases in the junction unmatched.